This T cell receptor (beta chain) was sequenced for a study of cytomegalovirus exposure and HLA in healthy donors. Across the study: The use of the same platform for the 120 or so validation repertoires and the 550 to 700 first-cohort repertoires was reported by a later analysis. Overall study results and limits: While the bulk of TCR sequences proved rare, some public TCRs turned up in many donors. The CMV antigen specificity of a few CMV-associated chains was confirmed through in vitro analysis. The study put about 180 TCR beta chains on its list as cytomegalovirus-associated.

Comment on this clone: Its antigen is still unknown.

J gave up 8 bases and V 3 bases, and 12 bases lay outside the gene matches. Germline V gives CDR1 SGHVS, CDR2 FNYEAQ. CDR3 size: 16 residues. Assay: immunoSEQ multiplex PCR; the TCRdb copy retains only in-frame clones and omits some. The sample consists of approximately 82,000 clones, 85% to 95% of them appearing once. The origin of this receptor is a woman between 18 and 29 years old in good health and CMV-seronegative. The sequenced sample consisted of PBMCs. The V and J genes are TRBV7-6 and TRBJ2-2; 7 bases align to TRBD1. The CDR3 spells CASSFNPRGPGGELFF. Here the CDR3 DNA reads TGTGCCAGCAGCTTTAATCCGAGGGGGCCTGGGGGGGAGCTGTTTTTT.